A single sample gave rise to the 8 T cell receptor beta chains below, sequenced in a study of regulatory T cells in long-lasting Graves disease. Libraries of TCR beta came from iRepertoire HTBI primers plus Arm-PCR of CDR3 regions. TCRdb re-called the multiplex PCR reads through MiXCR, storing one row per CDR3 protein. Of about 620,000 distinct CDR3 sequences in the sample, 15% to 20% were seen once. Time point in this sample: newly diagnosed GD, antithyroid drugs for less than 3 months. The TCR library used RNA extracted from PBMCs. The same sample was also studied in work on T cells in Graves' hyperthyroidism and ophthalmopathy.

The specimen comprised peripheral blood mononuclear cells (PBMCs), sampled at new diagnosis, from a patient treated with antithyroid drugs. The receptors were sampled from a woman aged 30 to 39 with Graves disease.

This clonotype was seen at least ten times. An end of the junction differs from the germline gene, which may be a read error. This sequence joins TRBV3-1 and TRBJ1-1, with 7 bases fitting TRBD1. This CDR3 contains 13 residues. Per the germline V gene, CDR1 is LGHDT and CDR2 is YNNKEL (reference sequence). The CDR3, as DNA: TGTGCCAGCAGCCAAGGAGCGGGACAGCCCCAGAAATTT. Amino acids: CASSQGAGQPQKF.

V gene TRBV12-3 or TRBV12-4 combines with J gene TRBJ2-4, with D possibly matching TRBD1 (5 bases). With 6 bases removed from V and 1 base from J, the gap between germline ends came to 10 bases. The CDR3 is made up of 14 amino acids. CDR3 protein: CASSFKGAKNIQYF. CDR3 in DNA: TGTGCCAGCAGCTTTAAGGGGGCCAAAAACATTCAGTACTTC.

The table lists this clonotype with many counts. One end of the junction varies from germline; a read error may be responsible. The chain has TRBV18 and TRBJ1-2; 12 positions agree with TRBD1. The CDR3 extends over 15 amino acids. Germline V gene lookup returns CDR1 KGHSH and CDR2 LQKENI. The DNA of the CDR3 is TGCGCCAGCAGCCCGGGACAGGGGGCCAACTATGGCTACACCTTC. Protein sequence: CASSPGQGANYGYTF.

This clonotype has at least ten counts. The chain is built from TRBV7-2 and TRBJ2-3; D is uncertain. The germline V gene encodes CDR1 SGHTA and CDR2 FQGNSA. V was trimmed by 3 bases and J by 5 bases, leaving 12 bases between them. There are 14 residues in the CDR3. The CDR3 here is CASSLMVQLDTQYF. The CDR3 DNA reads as TGTGCCAGCAGCTTGATGGTGCAATTAGATACGCAGTATTTT.

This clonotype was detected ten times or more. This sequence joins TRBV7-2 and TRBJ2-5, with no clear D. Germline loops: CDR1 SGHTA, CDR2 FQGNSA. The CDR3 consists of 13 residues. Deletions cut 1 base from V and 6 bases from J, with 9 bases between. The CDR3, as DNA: TGTGCCAGCAGCTTAGGGGGTGTCAAGACCCAGTACTTC. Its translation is CASSLGGVKTQYF.

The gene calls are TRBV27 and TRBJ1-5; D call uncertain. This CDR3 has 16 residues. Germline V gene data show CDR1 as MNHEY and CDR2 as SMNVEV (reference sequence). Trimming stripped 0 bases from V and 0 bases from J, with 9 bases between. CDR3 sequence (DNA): TGTGCCAGCAGTTTATCGATGATGGTTAGCAATCAGCCCCAGCATTTT. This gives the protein CASSLSMMVSNQPQHF.

The CDR3 DNA sequence: TGTGCCAGCAGCGCTCGGACTAGCGGGAGGGGGTCCTACGAGCAGTACTTC. This sequence encodes CASSARTSGRGSYEQYF. The rearrangement uses TRBV9 and TRBJ2-7; 15 positions match TRBD2. CDR3 length: 17 residues. Germline CDR1 SGDLS, CDR2 YYNGEE. V gave up 3 bases and J gave up 1 base; unmatched junction bases: 5.

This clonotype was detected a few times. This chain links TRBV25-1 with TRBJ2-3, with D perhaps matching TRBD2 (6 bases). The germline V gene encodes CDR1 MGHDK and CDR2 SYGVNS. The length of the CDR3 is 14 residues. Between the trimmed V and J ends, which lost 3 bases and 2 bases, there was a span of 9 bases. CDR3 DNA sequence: TGTGCCAGCAGTGATGCGGGGTCCACAGATACGCAGTATTTT. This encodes CASSDAGSTDTQYF.